This T cell receptor beta chain comes out of a study of cytomegalovirus exposure and HLA in healthy donors. This clone was counted once. What it recognizes is unknown. Whole-study results and caveats: Many donors shared some public TCRs, even though most TCR sequences were rare. TCR beta sequences reportedly predicted the HLA-A and HLA-B alleles of most subjects accurately. A later analysis showed that HLA-associated TCR beta chains had undergone more clonal expansion than equally common others.

This PCR relied on a set of 60 Vbeta primers and 13 Jbeta primers. Sequenced by immunoSEQ multiplex PCR; TCRdb stores in-frame clones only, minus some. The sample lists around 220,000 clones, approximately 70% occurring once. The TCR was taken from a woman aged 25 to 39 in good health and CMV-seronegative. Sequencing was done on a sample of PBMCs.

This chain's CDR3 is CASSLGGLAGSTGELFF. The DNA for the CDR3 is TGTGCCAGCAGCTTAGGTGGACTAGCGGGAAGCACCGGGGAGCTGTTTTTT. V usage is TRBV13 and J usage is TRBJ2-2; 12 bases match TRBD2. V was clipped by 0 bases and J by 4 bases; unmatched bases: 3. The CDR3 consists of 17 residues. Germline CDR1 and CDR2: PRHDT and FYEKMQ (reference sequence).